This T cell receptor beta chain derives from a study of blood T cell repertoires in COVID-19 (dated by TCRdb to about 2020). For the wider study: Samples covering the acute and convalescent phases of COVID-19 were provided by collaborators in the United States, Italy and Spain. The prospective study material was composed of cDNA or gDNA derived from T cells, B-cell-depleted T cells, or PBMCs. Deeply sampled blood TCRbeta repertoires from subjects exposed to, actively infected with, or recovered from COVID-19 were included in the dataset. The repertoires were released in a freely available public database meant as a resource for research on the immune response to SARS-CoV-2. Samples came from the ongoing ImmuneRACE study (first 160 participants) plus 1,254 subjects from 6 global collaborators. Nearly every sample came with metadata listing a de-identified subject ID, COVID-19 status, age in years and sex. Where available, HLA class I and class II types were obtained from metadata supplied by the sample provider rather than from assay-based typing. General findings and caveats noted by the study authors: How much clinical and demographic metadata was included differed by source and by participant, and the metadata was provided uncurated.

Its CDR3 holds 14 amino acids, cysteine through phenylalanine. Only the CDR3 part of the read is kept: 42 bases, read in frame from the first base. The junction carries 13 bases between V and J, which are trimmed by 5 bases and 4 bases respectively. Looking up the germline V gene yields CDR1 SNHLY and CDR2 FYNNEI. TCRbeta CDR3 regions were amplified from genomic DNA by means of the immunoSEQ Assay, a bias-controlled multiplex PCR. Turning to the authors' computational methods: The number of nucleated cells in each sample was estimated from the amplification of reference gene primers within the assay. To quantify the absolute abundance of each unique TCRbeta CDR3 rearrangement, sequence reads were collapsed and filtered. For each sample, productive Simpson clonality was calculated as the square root of Simpson's diversity index across productive rearrangements. What TCRdb holds here is the immuneACCESS table cut down to in-frame rearrangements. Part of the clones is not present; checked against another copy, under half of the missing clones reflect an unresolved V gene, and the others are unexplained. That table furnishes V, J and clone size, whereas the DNA furnished D and trimming. The sample table holds tens of thousands of clones, of which just over 85% were seen once. Approximately 45% of the sample belongs to the ten largest clones.

This clone was seen a few times. The antigen this receptor binds is unknown. No quality values exist for individual bases; no much larger clone is one base distant. The collaborating institutions used their own protocols to collect whole blood in K2EDTA tubes. For TCRbeta analysis, collaborators shipped samples in one of three forms: frozen whole blood, isolated PBMCs, or DNA extracted from either of those sample types. The chain links TRBV2 with TRBJ2-3, with TRBD2 perhaps the D gene, on 5 matching bases. The TCR comes from a human donor in a cohort sampled during active COVID-19. Sequenced: peripheral blood. CDR3 loop: CASSTGVWSDTQYF. The DNA reads TGTGCCAGCAGTACCGGGGTTTGGTCAGATACGCAGTATTTT.